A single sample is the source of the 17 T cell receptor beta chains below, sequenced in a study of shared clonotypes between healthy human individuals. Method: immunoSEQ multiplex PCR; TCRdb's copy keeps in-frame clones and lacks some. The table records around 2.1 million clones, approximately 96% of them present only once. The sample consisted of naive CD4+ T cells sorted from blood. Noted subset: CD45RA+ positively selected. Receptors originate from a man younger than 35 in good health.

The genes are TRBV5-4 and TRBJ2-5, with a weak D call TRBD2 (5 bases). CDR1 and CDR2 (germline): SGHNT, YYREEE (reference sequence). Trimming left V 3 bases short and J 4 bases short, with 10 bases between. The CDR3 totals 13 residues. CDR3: CASSSGLGETQYF. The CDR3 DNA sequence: TGTGCCAGCAGCTCCGGACTGGGAGAGACCCAGTACTTC.

CDR3 protein: CAISVGTGGREQYF. CDR3 nucleotide sequence: TGTGCCATCAGTGTGGGGACAGGGGGTCGGGAGCAGTACTTC. The chain has TRBV10-3 and TRBJ2-7; 11 positions match TRBD1. Per germline, CDR1 ENHRY and CDR2 SYGVKD. CDR3 length: 14 residues. V lost 4 bases and J lost 7; bases outside the gene matches: 6.

The DNA for the CDR3 is TGCGCCAGCAGCCTTGGGACTAGCGGGTTAGGAGATACGCAGTATTTT. Protein: CASSLGTSGLGDTQYF. This chain uses TRBV5-1 with TRBJ2-3; 12 positions agree with TRBD2. Germline CDR1 is SGHRS and CDR2 is YFSETQ. J gave up 5 bases and V 4 bases, and 8 bases lay outside the gene matches. CDR3 length: 16 residues. The complete variable domain, with remaining parts taken from reference TRBV5-1 and TRBJ2-3, reads KAGVTQTPRYLIKTRGQQVTLSCSPISGHRSVSWYQQTPGQGLQFLFEYFSETQRNKGNFPGRFSGRQFSNSRSEMNVSTLELGDSALYLCASSLGTSGLGDTQYFGPGTRLTVL.

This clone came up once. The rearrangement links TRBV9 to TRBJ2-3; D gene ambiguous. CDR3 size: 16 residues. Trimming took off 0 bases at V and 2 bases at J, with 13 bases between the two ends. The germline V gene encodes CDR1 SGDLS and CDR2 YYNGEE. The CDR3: CASSVVGDPYTDTQYF. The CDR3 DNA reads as TGTGCCAGCAGCGTAGTTGGGGATCCCTACACAGATACGCAGTATTTT.

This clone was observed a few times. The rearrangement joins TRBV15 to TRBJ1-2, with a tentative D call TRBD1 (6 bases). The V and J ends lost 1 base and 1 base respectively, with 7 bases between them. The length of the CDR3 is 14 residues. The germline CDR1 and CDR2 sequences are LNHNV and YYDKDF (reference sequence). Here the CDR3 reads CATSRGTDNYGYTF. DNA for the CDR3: TGTGCCACCAGCAGAGGGACAGATAACTATGGCTACACCTTC.

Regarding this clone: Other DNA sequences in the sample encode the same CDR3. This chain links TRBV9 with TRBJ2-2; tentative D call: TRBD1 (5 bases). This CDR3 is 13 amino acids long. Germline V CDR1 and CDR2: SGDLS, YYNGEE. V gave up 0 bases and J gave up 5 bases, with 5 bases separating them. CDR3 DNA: TGTGCCAGCAGCGTAGCAGGGACCGGGGAGCTGTTTTTT. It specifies CASSVAGTGELFF. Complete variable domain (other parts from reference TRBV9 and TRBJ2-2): DSGVTQTPKHLITATGQRVTLRCSPRSGDLSVYWYQQSLDQGLQFLIQYYNGEERAKGNILERFSAQQFPDLHSELNLSSLELGDSALYFCASSVAGTGELFFGEGSRLTVL.

The CDR3 reads CASSQGTVYNEQFF. DNA for the CDR3: TGTGCCAGCAGCCAAGGGACAGTCTACAATGAGCAGTTCTTC. The chain employs TRBV14 and TRBJ2-1, with a tentative D call TRBD1 (6 bases). The CDR3 contains 14 residues. Germline assignment: CDR1 SGHDN and CDR2 FVKESK. V lost 1 base and J lost 3, with 7 bases in between.

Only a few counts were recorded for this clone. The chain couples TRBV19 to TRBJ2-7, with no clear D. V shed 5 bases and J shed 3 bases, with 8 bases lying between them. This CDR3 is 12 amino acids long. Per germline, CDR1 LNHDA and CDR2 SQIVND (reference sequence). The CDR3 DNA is TGTGCCAGTAGTCCCTACAACTACGAGCAGTACTTC. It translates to CASSPYNYEQYF.

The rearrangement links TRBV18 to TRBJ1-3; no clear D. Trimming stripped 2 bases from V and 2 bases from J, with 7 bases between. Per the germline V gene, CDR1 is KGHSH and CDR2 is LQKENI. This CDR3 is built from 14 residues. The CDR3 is CASSPVETGNTIYF. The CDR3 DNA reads TGTGCCAGCTCACCAGTAGAAACTGGAAACACCATATATTTT.

The chain's CDR3 is CSVEVTADTQYF. Written as DNA, the CDR3 is TGCAGCGTTGAAGTGACTGCAGATACGCAGTATTTT. V usage is TRBV29-1 and J usage is TRBJ2-3; D gene uncertain. V lost 1 base and J 4 bases, leaving 6 bases between the germline ends. Germline-derived CDR1 and CDR2 are SQVTM and ANQGSEA. This CDR3 is built from 12 residues.

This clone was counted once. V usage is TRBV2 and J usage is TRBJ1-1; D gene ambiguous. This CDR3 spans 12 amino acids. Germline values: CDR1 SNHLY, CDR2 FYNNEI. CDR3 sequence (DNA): TGTGTCGGGTTAGGGTATGACACTGAAGCTTTCTTT. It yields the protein CVGLGYDTEAFF.

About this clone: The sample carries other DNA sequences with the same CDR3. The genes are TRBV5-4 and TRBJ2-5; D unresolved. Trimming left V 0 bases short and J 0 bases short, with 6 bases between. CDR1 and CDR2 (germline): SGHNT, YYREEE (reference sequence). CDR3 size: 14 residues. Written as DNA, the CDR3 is TGTGCCAGCAGCTTGGTGGGGTACCAAGAGACCCAGTACTTC. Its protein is CASSLVGYQETQYF.

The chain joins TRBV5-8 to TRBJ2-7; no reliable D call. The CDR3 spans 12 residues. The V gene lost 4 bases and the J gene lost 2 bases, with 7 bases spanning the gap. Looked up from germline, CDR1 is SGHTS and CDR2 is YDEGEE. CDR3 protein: CASSRVAYEQYF. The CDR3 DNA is TGTGCCAGCAGCAGGGTAGCCTACGAGCAGTACTTC.

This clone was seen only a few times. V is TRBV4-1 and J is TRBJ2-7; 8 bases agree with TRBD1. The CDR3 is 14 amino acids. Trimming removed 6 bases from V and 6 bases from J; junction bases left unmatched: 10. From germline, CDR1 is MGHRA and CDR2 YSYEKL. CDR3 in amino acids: CASRAVDRVGEQYF. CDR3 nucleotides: TGCGCCAGCAGGGCCGTGGACAGGGTGGGCGAGCAGTACTTC.

Here the CDR3 DNA reads TGTGCCAGCAGTGGGGGGGTCTTAGGCTACGAGCAGTACTTC. Protein product: CASSGGVLGYEQYF. The genes are TRBV2 and TRBJ2-7, with D possibly TRBD2 on 6 matching bases. The germline CDR1 and CDR2 sequences are SNHLY and FYNNEI. The CDR3 spans 14 residues. Trimming took off 4 bases at V and 3 bases at J, with 13 bases between the two ends.

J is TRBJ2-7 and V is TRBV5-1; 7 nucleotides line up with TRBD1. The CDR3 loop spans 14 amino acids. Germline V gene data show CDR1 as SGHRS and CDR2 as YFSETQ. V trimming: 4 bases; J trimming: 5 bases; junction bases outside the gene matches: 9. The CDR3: CASSRGQEVNEQYF. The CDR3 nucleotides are TGCGCCAGCAGCCGAGGACAGGAAGTCAACGAGCAGTACTTC.

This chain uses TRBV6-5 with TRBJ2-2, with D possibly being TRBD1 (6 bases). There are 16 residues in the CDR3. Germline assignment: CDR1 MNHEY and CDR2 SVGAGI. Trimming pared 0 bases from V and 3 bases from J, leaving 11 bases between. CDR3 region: CASSYSAPGDTGELFF. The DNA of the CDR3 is TGTGCCAGCAGTTACTCGGCTCCAGGGGACACCGGGGAGCTGTTTTTT.